This is a list of T cell receptor beta chains from one sample in a study of blood T cell repertoires in COVID-19. This table comes from immunoSEQ multiplex PCR, and its TCRdb copy is limited to in-frame clones, with some not included. Of 350,000 to 550,000 clones listed, about 90% are singletons. Sample: PBMCs or T cells enriched from blood (not recorded which). Source of these receptors: a woman in her late teens or twenties with acute COVID-19. Each CDR3 is given with its conserved first and last residue. D genes are given only for firm matches.

d_call: TRBD1; v_call: TRBV3-1/TRBV3-2; j_call: TRBJ2-1; cdr3_aa: CASSQEDRRGNEQFF
d_call: TRBD1; v_call: TRBV12-3/TRBV12-4; j_call: TRBJ1-1; cdr3_aa: CASRVDRVGEAFF
d_call: TRBD1; v_call: TRBV5-4; j_call: TRBJ1-6; cdr3_aa: CASSEIQGVHDSPLHF
d_call: -; v_call: TRBV6-5; j_call: TRBJ2-5; cdr3_aa: CASSQGPYQETQYF
d_call: -; v_call: TRBV29-1; j_call: TRBJ2-7; cdr3_aa: CSVEDLVTSSYEQYF
d_call: TRBD1; v_call: TRBV5-1; j_call: TRBJ2-1; cdr3_aa: CASRPTGTANNEQFF
d_call: TRBD1; v_call: TRBV2; j_call: TRBJ2-5; cdr3_aa: CASSEATGSQETQYF
d_call: TRBD1; v_call: TRBV5-4; j_call: TRBJ1-4; cdr3_aa: CASSAGQGIEKLFF
d_call: -; v_call: TRBV28; j_call: TRBJ2-1; cdr3_aa: CASSLTGGNEQFF
d_call: TRBD2; v_call: TRBV4-3; j_call: TRBJ2-7; cdr3_aa: CASSQEGTSGINEQYF
d_call: TRBD2; v_call: TRBV6-5; j_call: TRBJ2-7; cdr3_aa: CASSQKVGGDEQYF
d_call: TRBD1; v_call: TRBV7-9; j_call: TRBJ2-5; cdr3_aa: CASSLGSGQGQETQYF
d_call: -; v_call: TRBV3-1/TRBV3-2; j_call: TRBJ1-6; cdr3_aa: CASSQGPTESPLHF
d_call: -; v_call: TRBV20-1; j_call: TRBJ2-1; cdr3_aa: CSTNRVREQFF